A single sample is the source of the 29 T cell receptor beta chains below, sequenced in a study of siplizumab effects on memory and regulatory T cells. Sequencing used immunoSEQ multiplex PCR; TCRdb keeps in-frame clones, though not all of them. The repertoire holds 95,000 to 110,000 clones, about 93% seen once, with 0.55% to 0.8% in the top ten. Specimen: Tregs sorted from blood. The receptors were sampled from a human donor in good health.

This clone was seen a handful of times. The chain uses TRBV5-1 and TRBJ1-3; D remains ambiguous. Trimming took off 9 bases at V and 4 bases at J, with 11 bases between the two ends. Germline CDR1 is SGHRS and CDR2 is YFSETQ. The CDR3 extends over 12 amino acids. CDR3 in amino acids: CATTDGGNTIYF. Here the CDR3 DNA reads TGCGCCACCACTGACGGGGGAAACACCATATATTTT.

The chain couples TRBV5-4 to TRBJ1-6, with D possibly TRBD1 on 5 matching bases. The germline V gene has CDR1 SGHNT and CDR2 YYREEE (reference sequence). Trimming shortened V by 2 bases and J by 10 bases, and 16 bases separated the two germline ends. The CDR3 runs 15 residues. This CDR3 reads CASSFYQGTESPLHF. Written as DNA, the CDR3 is TGTGCCAGCAGCTTCTATCAGGGAACAGAATCACCCCTCCACTTT.

The chain carries TRBV18 and TRBJ1-4; D might be TRBD1 (6 bases). V was shortened by 4 bases and J by 2 bases, with 14 bases between the two germline ends. This CDR3 is 16 amino acids long. Germline CDR1 reads KGHSH; CDR2 reads LQKENI. CDR3 protein: CASSRGQPGTNEKLFF. In DNA, the CDR3 is TGTGCCAGCTCACGAGGACAGCCCGGCACTAATGAAAAACTGTTTTTT. The variable domain in full, completed from reference TRBV18 and TRBJ1-4, reads NAGVMQNPRHLVRRRGQEARLRCSPMKGHSHVYWYRQLPEEGLKFMVYLQKENIIDESGMPKERFSAEFPKEGPSILRIQQVVRGDSAAYFCASSRGQPGTNEKLFFGSGTQLSVL.

This chain links TRBV27 with TRBJ1-1; D is unclear. The germline gives CDR1 MNHEY, CDR2 SMNVEV (reference sequence). The CDR3 is made up of 14 amino acids. Trimming removed 5 bases at V and 5 bases at J, with 15 bases between. Written as DNA, the CDR3 is TGTGCCAGCAGTCCACAAGGACTACTTACTGAAGCTTTCTTT. Translation gives CASSPQGLLTEAFF.

This chain links TRBV29-1 with TRBJ2-5; D not certain. The CDR3 totals 14 residues. V lost 0 bases to trimming and J lost 7 bases, with 15 bases between them. Germline lookup yields CDR1 SQVTM and CDR2 ANQGSEA. The CDR3, as DNA: TGCAGCGTTGAAGAACGGAACGAGCTGGGGACCCAGTACTTC. Translated: CSVEERNELGTQYF.

The chain combines TRBV4-2 with TRBJ2-7; D gene uncertain. V lost 5 bases and J 5 bases, leaving 16 bases between the germline ends. The CDR3 contains 14 residues. Germline V lookup: CDR1 LGHNA, CDR2 YNFKEQ. The CDR3 coding sequence is TGTGCCAGCAGCTACGGGTATGAGCTCGACGAGCAGTACTTC. Protein sequence: CASSYGYELDEQYF.

This chain links TRBV5-1 with TRBJ1-1; D possibly corresponds to TRBD1 (5 bases). V lost 2 bases to trimming and J lost 1 base, with 9 bases between them. The CDR3 is 14 residues long. Germline V CDR1 and CDR2: SGHRS, YFSETQ. CDR3 amino acids: CASSFGARNTEAFF. In DNA form, the CDR3 reads TGCGCCAGCAGCTTCGGGGCTAGGAACACTGAAGCTTTCTTT.

This clone showed up just a few times. This chain connects TRBV5-1 to TRBJ1-1; D is possibly TRBD1 (5 bases). Germline CDR1 reads SGHRS; CDR2 reads YFSETQ. The length of the CDR3 is 12 residues. V lost 4 bases to trimming and J lost 7 bases, with 11 bases between them. The CDR3 reads CASSRTLDEAFF. The CDR3 DNA reads as TGCGCCAGCAGCCGGACACTGGATGAAGCTTTCTTT.

The genes are TRBV5-8 and TRBJ2-3; TRBD2 is a possible D gene (6 bases). Germline loops: CDR1 SGHTS, CDR2 YDEGEE. The CDR3 totals 14 residues. Trimming stripped 1 base from V and 1 base from J, with 7 bases between. CDR3 sequence: CASSLKRGTDTQYF. DNA of the CDR3: TGTGCCAGCAGCTTGAAGCGGGGCACAGATACGCAGTATTTT. The full variable domain, its missing parts supplied by reference TRBV5-8 and TRBJ2-3, is EAGVTQSPTHLIKTRGQQATLRCSPISGHTSVYWYQQALGLGLQFLLWYDEGEERNRGNFPPRFSGRQFPNYSSELNVNALELEDSALYLCASSLKRGTDTQYFGPGTRLTVL.

The chain couples TRBV10-1 to TRBJ2-3, with 7 bases matching TRBD1. V shed 3 bases and J 6 bases; nucleotides not matched to a gene: 6. This CDR3 comprises 14 residues. Germline V lookup: CDR1 WNHNN, CDR2 SYGVQD (reference sequence). CDR3 sequence: CASSEFGTVDTQYF. In DNA form, the CDR3 reads TGCGCCAGCAGTGAATTCGGGACAGTCGATACGCAGTATTTT.

The J gene is TRBJ2-1, the V gene TRBV5-1; tentative D call: TRBD2 (7 bases). The CDR3 is 17 residues long. Trimming cost V 3 bases and J 0 bases, with 16 bases left between them. Germline CDR1 SGHRS, CDR2 YFSETQ. The CDR3 loop is CASSSLGGGGSYNEQFF. The CDR3 DNA reads TGCGCCAGCAGCTCCCTGGGGGGCGGGGGCTCCTACAATGAGCAGTTCTTC.

The V and J genes are TRBV5-1 and TRBJ2-3, with D unclear. CDR1 is SGHRS and CDR2 is YFSETQ in the germline V gene. V was clipped by 1 base and J by 4 bases, with 1 base between them. This CDR3 contains 11 residues. The CDR3 loop reads CASSLSDTQYF. The CDR3 nucleotides are TGCGCCAGCAGCTTGTCAGATACGCAGTATTTT.

This rearrangement joins TRBV18 to TRBJ2-5; D is unclear. The CDR3 contains 14 residues. The germline CDR1 and CDR2 sequences are KGHSH and LQKENI. V was clipped by 0 bases and J by 5 bases, with 10 bases between them. This CDR3 reads CASSPPSSPETQYF. CDR3 DNA sequence: TGTGCCAGCTCACCACCGTCGTCCCCGGAGACCCAGTACTTC.

The CDR3 DNA reads as TGTGCCAGCAGATATTCGCGGGCCAGCACAGATACGCAGTATTTT. Protein: CASRYSRASTDTQYF. The chain joins TRBV7-2 to TRBJ2-3; TRBD2 might be the D (5 bases). V was cut by 6 bases and J by 0 bases, with 13 bases left in between. Germline V gene lookup returns CDR1 SGHTA and CDR2 FQGNSA. The CDR3 runs 15 residues. Complete variable domain (other parts from reference TRBV7-2 and TRBJ2-3): GAGVSQSPSNKVTEKGKDVELRCDPISGHTALYWYRQSLGQGLEFLIYFQGNSAPDKSGLPSDRFSAERTGGSVSTLTIQRTQQEDSAVYLCASRYSRASTDTQYFGPGTRLTVL.

This rearrangement joins TRBV19 to TRBJ1-1, with no clear D. Germline V gene lookup returns CDR1 LNHDA and CDR2 SQIVND (reference sequence). The CDR3 sequence is 14 residues long. The V end lost 8 bases, the J end lost 0 bases, and 13 bases lay between the germline ends. The CDR3: CASYPGWMNTEAFF. The CDR3 coding sequence is TGTGCCAGTTATCCCGGATGGATGAACACTGAAGCTTTCTTT.

The CDR3 DNA reads as TGTGCCAGCTCACCACTGGGGATCGGCACAACTAATGAAAAACTGTTTTTT. Translation gives CASSPLGIGTTNEKLFF. The rearrangement uses TRBV18 and TRBJ1-4, with D unresolved. CDR1 KGHSH and CDR2 LQKENI come from the germline V gene. V was clipped by 1 base and J by 0 bases, with 12 bases between them. The CDR3 is 17 amino acids.

This sequence joins TRBV2 and TRBJ2-5; 11 bases fit TRBD2. J was trimmed by 5 bases and V by 4 bases; bases with no gene match: 12. Germline CDR1 SNHLY, CDR2 FYNNEI. This CDR3 is built from 17 residues. CDR3 DNA sequence: TGTGCCAGCAGTGGGGGGGTTAGCGGGAGGGCCCGGGAGACCCAGTACTTC. Its protein product is CASSGGVSGRARETQYF.

The V call is TRBV19, the J call TRBJ2-7; a possible D gene is TRBD1 (5 bases). Germline V CDR1 and CDR2: LNHDA, SQIVND (reference sequence). The V end was cut by 3 bases, the J end by 6 bases, with 12 bases between. The CDR3 runs to 13 residues. The DNA for the CDR3 is TGTGCCAGTAGTATCAAGGGGTCTGGCGAGCAGTACTTC. Amino acids: CASSIKGSGEQYF.

Details on this clone: Other DNA variants within this sample encode the same CDR3. The chain recombines TRBV7-2 with TRBJ1-2; no definite D call. The CDR3 totals 11 residues. Germline CDR1 and CDR2: SGHTA and FQGNSA. Trimming took off 5 bases at V and 7 bases at J, with 8 bases between the two ends. The CDR3 here is CASSPGLGYTF. CDR3 coding DNA: TGTGCCAGCAGCCCCGGTCTTGGCTACACCTTC. Together with reference TRBV7-2 and TRBJ1-2, the CDR3 gives the full variable domain: GAGVSQSPSNKVTEKGKDVELRCDPISGHTALYWYRQSLGQGLEFLIYFQGNSAPDKSGLPSDRFSAERTGGSVSTLTIQRTQQEDSAVYLCASSPGLGYTFGSGTRLTVV.

The chain couples TRBV5-4 to TRBJ2-7; D might be TRBD1 or TRBD2, each matching 5 bases. The CDR3 is 15 amino acids. Germline-derived CDR1 and CDR2 are SGHNT and YYREEE (reference sequence). V lost 1 base and J 4 bases, leaving 15 bases between the germline ends. The CDR3 loop is CASSLWGRTYYEQYF. In DNA form, the CDR3 reads TGTGCCAGCAGCTTGTGGGGACGGACTTATTACGAGCAGTACTTC.

This clone turned up a few times. The chain couples TRBV2 to TRBJ1-6; D is unresolved. This CDR3 has 15 amino acids. CDR1 is SNHLY and CDR2 is FYNNEI in the germline V gene. The V end was cut by 8 bases, the J end by 7 bases, with 18 bases between. The CDR3 protein is CASGAVRPWNSPLHF. CDR3 nucleotides: TGTGCCAGCGGCGCAGTACGCCCCTGGAATTCACCCCTCCACTTT.

V is TRBV18 and J is TRBJ2-1; tentative D call: TRBD1 (6 bases). Germline V lookup: CDR1 KGHSH, CDR2 LQKENI. The CDR3 runs to 15 residues. V gave up 1 base and J gave up 5 bases, with 12 bases separating them. The CDR3 loop is CASSPQGVGNNEQFF. CDR3 sequence (DNA): TGTGCCAGCTCACCACAGGGGGTCGGTAACAATGAGCAGTTCTTC.

V and J are TRBV11-2 and TRBJ1-6; D uncertain. The germline CDR1 and CDR2 sequences are SGHAT and FQNNGV. The CDR3 is 12 amino acids. V lost 5 bases, J lost 11 bases, and 10 bases lay in between. CDR3 DNA sequence: TGTGCCAGCAGCCCAGTGGGGACACCCCTCCACTTT. This translates into CASSPVGTPLHF.

This clone was detected only once. V gene TRBV10-3 combines with J gene TRBJ1-3; TRBD1 might be the D (6 bases). Trimming left V 8 bases short and J 0 bases short, with 8 bases between. CDR1 and CDR2 (germline): ENHRY, SYGVKD. This CDR3 contains 13 residues. CDR3 coding DNA: TGTGCCATCCGGGACAACTCTGGAAACACCATATATTTT. Amino acids: CAIRDNSGNTIYF.

This chain uses TRBV7-9 with TRBJ2-7; 7 nucleotides match TRBD1. The length of the CDR3 is 15 residues. Germline CDR1 reads SEHNR; CDR2 reads FQNEAQ (reference sequence). Trimming cost V 4 bases and J 5 bases; bases outside gene matches: 11. In nucleotides, the CDR3 is TGTGCCAGCAGCTCCAGAAATAAAGACAGGGACGAGCAGTACTTC. This sequence encodes CASSSRNKDRDEQYF.

This chain joins TRBV27 and TRBJ2-4; the D call may be TRBD1 or TRBD2 (5 bases each). CDR1 MNHEY and CDR2 SMNVEV come from the germline V gene (reference sequence). V shed 1 base and J shed 1 base, with 11 bases lying between them. This CDR3 has 16 amino acids. The CDR3 DNA is TGTGCCAGCAGTTTATGGGGGAATTCTGCCAAAAACATTCAGTACTTC. Translated, it gives CASSLWGNSAKNIQYF.

V and J are TRBV30 and TRBJ2-1; D remains ambiguous. The length of the CDR3 is 13 residues. The germline gives CDR1 GTSNPN, CDR2 SVGIG (reference sequence). V was shortened by 0 bases and J by 4 bases, with 7 bases between the two germline ends. CDR3 DNA: TGTGCCTGGAGTGTCCCTAGTTACAATGAGCAGTTCTTC. Encoded protein: CAWSVPSYNEQFF.

The chain combines TRBV5-4 with TRBJ1-2; no clear D. Looked up from germline, CDR1 is SGHNT and CDR2 is YYREEE (reference sequence). V gave up 10 bases and J gave up 0 bases, with 13 bases separating them. The CDR3 spans 13 residues. CDR3 protein: CAGLYDANYGYTF. The DNA for the CDR3 is TGTGCCGGACTGTACGATGCTAACTATGGCTACACCTTC. Looking up the rest from reference TRBV5-4 and TRBJ1-2 gives the full variable domain: ETGVTQSPTHLIKTRGQQVTLRCSSQSGHNTVSWYQQALGQGPQFIFQYYREEENGRGNFPPRFSGLQFPNYSSELNVNALELDDSALYLCAGLYDANYGYTFGSGTRLTVV.

The chain employs TRBV11-3 and TRBJ1-1; TRBD1 might be the D (5 bases). The ends were cut back, 1 base at V and 5 bases at J, with 11 bases in the middle. Germline CDR1 and CDR2: SGHNT and YENEEA. This CDR3 region has 14 residues. CDR3 nucleotides: TGTGCCAGCAGCTTAGTCGTCGGGACTACTGAAGCTTTCTTT. Its protein product is CASSLVVGTTEAFF.